Each of the 32 T cell receptor beta chains below was sequenced from the same sample in a study of blood T cells in healthy people across ages. It was with a sample-barcoded 5' primer and a J-beta primer mix that a second PCR of about 7 to 12 cycles was run. One entry per CDR3 protein results from TCRdb running MiXCR on the 5' RACE reads. Of about 800,000 distinct CDR3 sequences in the sample, 55% to 75% were seen once. The sequencing input was blood. Receptors were obtained from a man aged 25-40 years in good health.

V usage is TRBV28 and J usage is TRBJ2-1; maybe TRBD2 (6 bases). V dropped 6 bases and J dropped 3 bases, with 18 bases sitting between them. CDR1 is MDHEN and CDR2 is SYDVKM in the germline V gene. CDR3 length: 16 residues. The CDR3 coding sequence is TGTGCCAGCAGCCCCTCCAGACTAGGTTTCTACAATGAGCAGTTCTTC. The encoded protein is CASSPSRLGFYNEQFF.

CDR3 sequence reads: CASSLRGSNTGELFF. The CDR3 bases are TGTGCCAGCAGCTTACGGGGTTCGAACACCGGGGAGCTGTTTTTT. The chain has TRBV7-2 and TRBJ2-2; D possibly corresponds to TRBD2 (5 bases). The CDR3 is made up of 15 amino acids. Germline V CDR1 and CDR2: SGHTA, FQGNSA. Between the trimmed V and J ends, which lost 2 bases and 0 bases, there was a span of 7 bases.

The chain combines TRBV4-2 with TRBJ1-1; unclear D gene. CDR1 is LGHNA, CDR2 YNFKEQ, per germline. The CDR3 covers 13 residues. V was cut by 0 bases and J by 5 bases, with 7 bases left in between. The CDR3 DNA follows: TGTGCCAGCAGCCAAGAAGGTTCGACTGAAGCTTTCTTT. As protein: CASSQEGSTEAFF.

In its sample, this clonotype was seen once. The chain links TRBV5-6 to TRBJ2-7; TRBD1 aligns across 7 bases. The CDR3 is 13 amino acids. The V gene's germline CDR1 is SGHDT and CDR2 YYEEEE. V shed 4 bases, J shed 5 bases, and the junction held 6 bases outside the gene matches. The CDR3, as DNA: TGTGCCAGCAGCGGTCGGGACAGAAACGAGCAGTACTTC. As protein: CASSGRDRNEQYF.

The chain employs TRBV7-2 and TRBJ1-1, with D uncertain. V was shortened by 1 base and J by 0 bases, with 9 bases between the two germline ends. This CDR3 has 15 amino acids. CDR1 SGHTA and CDR2 FQGNSA come from the germline V gene. The CDR3 nucleotides are TGTGCCAGCAGCTTAGAGGCAAGTATGAACACTGAAGCTTTCTTT. It translates to CASSLEASMNTEAFF.

The chain employs TRBV9 and TRBJ2-5; 8 bases align to TRBD2. The trim removed 5 bases at V and 4 bases at J, leaving 7 bases unmatched. The germline CDR1 and CDR2 sequences are SGDLS and YYNGEE. The CDR3 spans 14 residues. CDR3 nucleotides: TGTGCCAGCAGTACTTTAGCGGGGCTAGAGACCCAGTACTTC. Translating gives CASSTLAGLETQYF.

The chain carries TRBV5-1 and TRBJ2-1; 8 bases are shared with TRBD2. This CDR3 contains 15 residues. Germline V CDR1 and CDR2: SGHRS, YFSETQ. The V segment lost 2 bases and the J segment 10 bases; nucleotides outside the gene matches: 11. The CDR3 protein is CASSFRLALVKEQFF. Written as DNA, the CDR3 is TGCGCCAGCAGCTTTCGACTAGCGCTAGTAAAGGAGCAGTTCTTC.

V is TRBV20-1 and J is TRBJ2-1; 7 positions agree with TRBD2. Per the germline V gene, CDR1 is DFQATT and CDR2 is SNEGSKA (reference sequence). There are 16 residues in the CDR3. Germline trimming cut 2 bases from V and 0 bases from J; bases unmatched to any gene: 7. Here the CDR3 reads CSARTGEGSSYNEQFF. For the CDR3, the DNA is TGCAGTGCTAGAACGGGGGAGGGAAGCTCCTACAATGAGCAGTTCTTC.

The rearrangement joins TRBV7-8 to TRBJ2-3; TRBD2 aligns across 10 bases. Germline CDR1 and CDR2: SGHVS and FQNEAQ. CDR3 length: 16 amino acids. V lost 0 bases to trimming and J lost 5 bases; unmatched junction nucleotides: 5. Here the CDR3 DNA reads TGTGCCAGCAGCTTAGCTCTAGCGGGAGCAATAGATACGCAGTATTTT. Translating it yields CASSLALAGAIDTQYF.

The chain joins TRBV4-2 to TRBJ1-2; 8 bases agree with TRBD1. The CDR3 has 16 amino acids. CDR1 is LGHNA, CDR2 YNFKEQ, per germline. Trimming removed 0 bases from V and 7 bases from J; junction bases left unmatched: 10. This CDR3 is CASSQEYGQGGCGYTF. The CDR3, as DNA: TGTGCCAGCAGCCAAGAGTATGGACAGGGCGGGTGTGGCTACACCTTC.

The rearrangement uses TRBV5-1 and TRBJ2-7; 7 bases align to TRBD1. The germline V gene encodes CDR1 SGHRS and CDR2 YFSETQ. The CDR3 sequence is 13 residues long. The V gene end was trimmed by 3 bases and the J gene end by 2 bases; junction bases not matched to a gene: 2. CDR3 nucleotides: TGCGCCAGCAGCTGGGACAGAACCTACGAGCAGTACTTC. Protein: CASSWDRTYEQYF.

This chain joins TRBV7-9 and TRBJ2-3, with D tentatively TRBD2 (5 bases). V lost 5 bases, J lost 4 bases, and 16 bases lay in between. Germline-derived CDR1 and CDR2 are SEHNR and FQNEAQ (reference sequence). The CDR3 extends over 15 amino acids. CDR3 sequence: CASSPFGGQADTQYF. The CDR3 DNA follows: TGTGCCAGCAGCCCGTTCGGCGGGCAGGCAGATACGCAGTATTTT.

V gene TRBV6-5 combines with J gene TRBJ1-1; D is uncertain. The CDR3 runs 13 residues. Trimming cost V 6 bases and J 1 base, with 9 bases left between them. CDR1 is MNHEY, CDR2 SVGAGI, per germline. The CDR3 sequence: CASSRLRNTEAFF. DNA for the CDR3: TGTGCCAGCAGCCGGTTGAGGAACACTGAAGCTTTCTTT.

This clonotype was detected a few times. This rearrangement joins TRBV29-1 to TRBJ1-2, with D perhaps TRBD1 (6 bases). This CDR3 is 15 amino acids long. Trimming took off 7 bases at V and 0 bases at J, with 18 bases between the two ends. CDR1 is SQVTM and CDR2 is ANQGSEA in the germline V gene. The CDR3 DNA follows: TGCAGCGCAGGGACAAACGACGCTTCTAACTATGGCTACACCTTC. Encoded protein: CSAGTNDASNYGYTF.

The chain carries TRBV4-2 and TRBJ2-1; TRBD1 matches 8 bases. V lost 4 bases, J lost 5 bases, and 7 bases stayed unmatched. In germline, CDR1 is LGHNA, CDR2 YNFKEQ. This CDR3 comprises 15 residues. The chain's CDR3 is CASSPTGDVNNEQFF. In DNA, the CDR3 is TGTGCCAGCAGCCCGACAGGGGACGTGAACAATGAGCAGTTCTTC.

The CDR3 DNA reads as TGTGCCAGCAGGAAGACTTCGAACAATGAGCAGTTCTTC. This sequence encodes CASRKTSNNEQFF. The chain couples TRBV7-9 to TRBJ2-1; D ambiguous. This CDR3 spans 13 amino acids. Between the trimmed V and J ends, which lost 6 bases and 5 bases, there was a span of 11 bases. CDR1 is SEHNR and CDR2 is FQNEAQ in the germline V gene (reference sequence).

The table lists this clonotype with a few counts. The chain couples TRBV15 to TRBJ1-6, with a tentative D call TRBD1 (5 bases). This CDR3 contains 14 residues. CDR1 is LNHNV, CDR2 YYDKDF, per germline (reference sequence). V was clipped by 8 bases and J by 5 bases, with 13 bases between them. CDR3 nucleotides: TGTGCCACCCGCCCGACAGCTGATAATTCACCCCTCCACTTT. Translated, it gives CATRPTADNSPLHF.

The chain recombines TRBV7-9 with TRBJ1-5, with D perhaps matching TRBD1 (6 bases). The germline V gene encodes CDR1 SEHNR and CDR2 FQNEAQ (reference sequence). This CDR3 is 14 amino acids long. Trimming stripped 1 base from V and 7 bases from J, with 11 bases between. Written as DNA, the CDR3 is TGTGCCAGCAGCTTAGGGACAGACGGGCAGCCCCAGCATTTT. Amino acid sequence: CASSLGTDGQPQHF.

This clonotype has a handful of counts. The chain couples TRBV7-2 to TRBJ2-3; 7 nucleotides agree with TRBD2. This CDR3 region has 17 residues. The germline V gene encodes CDR1 SGHTA and CDR2 FQGNSA. J gave up 1 base and V 3 bases, and 10 bases lay outside the gene matches. CDR3 region: CASSLVSGLVGTDTQYF. The CDR3 nucleotides read TGTGCCAGCAGCTTGGTCTCAGGACTAGTGGGCACAGATACGCAGTATTTT. Supplemented by reference TRBV7-2 and TRBJ2-3, the full variable domain reads GAGVSQSPSNKVTEKGKDVELRCDPISGHTALYWYRQSLGQGLEFLIYFQGNSAPDKSGLPSDRFSAERTGGSVSTLTIQRTQQEDSAVYLCASSLVSGLVGTDTQYFGPGTRLTVL.

CDR3 amino acids: CASSSSGGAWETQYF. The CDR3 DNA is TGTGCCAGCAGTTCTAGCGGGGGGGCGTGGGAGACCCAGTACTTC. The rearrangement uses TRBV7-2 and TRBJ2-5, with TRBD2 identical over 12 bases. The V and J ends lost 6 bases and 5 bases, in that order; junction bases with no gene match: 7. The CDR3 has 15 residues. The V gene's germline CDR1 is SGHTA and CDR2 FQGNSA. Complete variable domain (other parts from reference TRBV7-2 and TRBJ2-5): GAGVSQSPSNKVTEKGKDVELRCDPISGHTALYWYRQSLGQGLEFLIYFQGNSAPDKSGLPSDRFSAERTGGSVSTLTIQRTQQEDSAVYLCASSSSGGAWETQYFGPGTRLLVL.

The chain carries TRBV3-1 and TRBJ1-1; no clear D gene. V gave up 6 bases and J gave up 1 base, with 12 bases separating them. In germline, CDR1 is LGHDT, CDR2 YNNKEL (reference sequence). The CDR3 extends over 14 amino acids. The chain's CDR3 is CASRPDLTNTEAFF. The CDR3 DNA is TGTGCCAGCAGACCCGACCTTACGAACACTGAAGCTTTCTTT.

This clonotype was counted between two and nine times. The genes are TRBV5-4 and TRBJ2-3; D might be TRBD1 or TRBD2, each matching 6 bases. The germline V gene has CDR1 SGHNT and CDR2 YYREEE (reference sequence). The CDR3 length is 15 residues. V shed 4 bases and J shed 6 bases, with 18 bases lying between them. CDR3 nucleotides: TGTGCCAGCAGCCCGGGGGCCCTCCAAATCGATACGCAGTATTTT. It codes for CASSPGALQIDTQYF. The variable domain in full, with the rest retrieved from reference TRBV5-4 and TRBJ2-3, is ETGVTQSPTHLIKTRGQQVTLRCSSQSGHNTVSWYQQALGQGPQFIFQYYREEENGRGNFPPRFSGLQFPNYSSELNVNALELDDSALYLCASSPGALQIDTQYFGPGTRLTVL.

The sample holds one count of this clonotype. The chain is built from TRBV5-1 and TRBJ2-7, with a weak D call TRBD1 (6 bases). Between the trimmed V and J ends, which lost 4 bases and 3 bases, there was a span of 14 bases. The CDR3 has 14 amino acids. Germline V lookup: CDR1 SGHRS, CDR2 YFSETQ. The CDR3 reads CASSNSGADYEQYF. DNA of the CDR3: TGCGCCAGCAGCAATTCAGGGGCTGACTACGAGCAGTACTTC.

The J gene is TRBJ2-5, the V gene TRBV20-1; D is ambiguous. The last part of the DNA fits TRBJ2-7 better; the J call may be wrong. This CDR3 has 13 amino acids. From germline, CDR1 is DFQATT and CDR2 SNEGSKA (reference sequence). The CDR3, as DNA: TGCAGTGCTAGAGATCTGGTCCTCTACGAGCAGTACTTC. It specifies CSARDLVLYEQYF.

Remarks on this clonotype: A junction end diverges from the germline sequence, so it may reflect a read error. The CDR3, as DNA: TGTGCCGGCAGTCGCGACAGCTACGAGCAGTACTTC. As protein: CAGSRDSYEQYF. The chain joins TRBV12-3 or TRBV12-4 to TRBJ2-7; D perhaps matches TRBD1 (5 bases). This CDR3 spans 12 amino acids.

This clonotype was detected many times. The rearrangement links TRBV20-1 to TRBJ2-7; D gene unclear. Trimming removed 0 bases at V and 4 bases at J, with 16 bases between. There are 15 residues in the CDR3. Germline CDR1 and CDR2: DFQATT and SNEGSKA (reference sequence). CDR3 sequence reads: CSARDTLGLQYEQYF. The CDR3 DNA reads as TGCAGTGCTAGAGATACCCTCGGTCTACAGTACGAGCAGTACTTC.

The chain is built from TRBV20-1 and TRBJ2-3, with D possibly being TRBD2 (5 bases). V was pared by 2 bases and J by 6 bases, with 12 bases between. Germline V gives CDR1 DFQATT, CDR2 SNEGSKA (reference sequence). CDR3 length equals 13 residues. This CDR3 reads CSARLSGEDTQYF. The DNA of the CDR3 is TGCAGTGCTAGACTAAGTGGGGAGGATACGCAGTATTTT.

Only a few counts were recorded for this clonotype. This rearrangement joins TRBV5-1 to TRBJ2-1, with D perhaps assigned TRBD1 or TRBD2 (6 bases each). With 4 bases removed from V and 8 bases from J, the gap between germline ends came to 19 bases. Germline assignment: CDR1 SGHRS and CDR2 YFSETQ. This CDR3 spans 15 amino acids. The CDR3 sequence: CASSLSWTGGDEQFF. The CDR3 nucleotides read TGCGCCAGCAGCCTCTCCTGGACCGGGGGCGATGAGCAGTTCTTC.

The chain carries TRBV20-1 and TRBJ1-2; D call uncertain. Germline CDR1 and CDR2: DFQATT and SNEGSKA (reference sequence). The CDR3 covers 11 residues. Trimming removed 3 bases at V and 7 bases at J, with 9 bases between. The CDR3 DNA sequence: TGCAGTGCTAGTGCTTTTGGTGGCTACACCTTC. This gives the protein CSASAFGGYTF.

V and J are TRBV12-3 or TRBV12-4 and TRBJ1-2; D not resolved. The germline V and J ends were trimmed by 2 bases and 6 bases, with 10 bases remaining between them. The CDR3 is 13 residues long. The CDR3 is CASSLRARDGYTF. DNA of the CDR3: TGTGCCAGCAGTTTAAGGGCCCGAGATGGCTACACCTTC.

With regard to this clonotype: The junction does not match germline at one end; this may be a read error. The chain joins TRBV7-2 to TRBJ2-1; D gene uncertain. CDR3 length: 16 residues. Germline CDR1 SGHTA, CDR2 FQGNSA. The chain's CDR3 is CASSLEQRASYNERFF. For the CDR3, the DNA is TGTGCCAGCAGCTTAGAACAGAGAGCGTCCTACAATGAGCGGTTCTTC. Looking up the rest from reference TRBV7-2 and TRBJ2-1 gives the full variable domain: GAGVSQSPSNKVTEKGKDVELRCDPISGHTALYWYRQSLGQGLEFLIYFQGNSAPDKSGLPSDRFSAERTGGSVSTLTIQRTQQEDSAVYLCASSLEQRASYNERFFGPGTRLTVL.

This sequence joins TRBV4-1 and TRBJ2-4; no clear D. The end of the DNA fits TRBJ2-5 better, so the J call may be wrong. The CDR3 is 15 residues long. Germline V CDR1 and CDR2: MGHRA, YSYEKL. In DNA form, the CDR3 reads TGCGCCAGCAGCCAAGAGATCCAGGTATCGGTGACCCAGTACTTC. This encodes CASSQEIQVSVTQYF.